This TCR beta chain was captured by sequencing in a study of tumor-infiltrating lymphocytes in oesophageal squamous cell carcinoma. Germline V gene lookup returns CDR1 SNHLY and CDR2 FYNNEI. This CDR3 region has 14 residues. Many counts were recorded for this clonotype. MiXCR was run by TCRdb on the PCR reads, yielding one entry per CDR3 protein. This table holds just under 20,000 distinct CDR3 sequences, 40% to 45% found once. Sample: normal esophageal tissue next to the tumor. This sequence was found in a male donor with esophageal squamous cell carcinoma. V is TRBV2 and J is TRBJ2-5, with D hard to call. The J call may be faulty, since TRBJ2-7 better matches the DNA end. This CDR3 is CASNPTRQTYEQYF. CDR3 DNA: TGTGCCAGCAATCCAACCCGGCAGACTTACGAGCAGTACTTC.